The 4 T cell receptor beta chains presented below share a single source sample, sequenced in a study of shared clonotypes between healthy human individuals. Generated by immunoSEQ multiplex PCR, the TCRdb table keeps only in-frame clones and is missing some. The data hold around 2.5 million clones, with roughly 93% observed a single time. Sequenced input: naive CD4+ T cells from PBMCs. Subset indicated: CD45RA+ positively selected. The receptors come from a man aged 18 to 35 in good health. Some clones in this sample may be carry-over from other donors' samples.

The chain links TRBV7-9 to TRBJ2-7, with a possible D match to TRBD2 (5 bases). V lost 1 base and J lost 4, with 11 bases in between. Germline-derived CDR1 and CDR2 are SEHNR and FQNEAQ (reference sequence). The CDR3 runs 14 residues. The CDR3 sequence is CASSLVRTGYEQYF. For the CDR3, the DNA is TGTGCCAGCAGCTTAGTTCGAACGGGGTACGAGCAGTACTTC.

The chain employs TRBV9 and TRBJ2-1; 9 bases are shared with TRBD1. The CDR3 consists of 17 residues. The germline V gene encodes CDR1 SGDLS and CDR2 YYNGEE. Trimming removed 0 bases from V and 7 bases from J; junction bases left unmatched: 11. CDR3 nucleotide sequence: TGTGCCAGCAGCGTAGAAATCCGGGACAGGGTCGGGAATGAGCAGTTCTTC. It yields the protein CASSVEIRDRVGNEQFF.

The CDR3 protein is CSVAQGQAYGYTF. CDR3 sequence (DNA): TGCAGCGTTGCCCAAGGTCAGGCCTATGGCTACACCTTC. This chain connects TRBV29-1 to TRBJ1-2; D remains ambiguous. Germline CDR1 SQVTM, CDR2 ANQGSEA. This CDR3 comprises 13 residues. The V gene lost 4 bases and the J gene lost 4 bases, with 13 bases spanning the gap.

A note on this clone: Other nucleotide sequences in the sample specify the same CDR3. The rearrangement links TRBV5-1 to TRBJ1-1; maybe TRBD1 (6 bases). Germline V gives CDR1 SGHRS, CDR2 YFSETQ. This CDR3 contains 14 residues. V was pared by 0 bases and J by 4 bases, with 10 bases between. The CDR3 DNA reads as TGCGCCAGCAGCTTGGCTGAGGGGGGCACTGAAGCTTTCTTT. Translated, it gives CASSLAEGGTEAFF.